This T cell receptor (beta chain) emerged from a study of blood T cell repertoires in COVID-19. At the level of the study: T cells, B-cell-depleted T cells, or PBMCs provided the cDNA or gDNA that served as material.

TCRdb's copy holds only in-frame clones and misses some; the assay was immunoSEQ multiplex PCR. The repertoire holds about 330,000 clones, approximately 88% seen once, with about 5% in the top ten. The V and J ends lost 1 base and 4 bases, in that order; junction bases with no gene match: 7. The CDR3 consists of 16 residues. Per the germline V gene, CDR1 is SGHRS and CDR2 is YFSETQ. Participants were aged about 18 to 95 years, lived in around 25 US areas, and enrolled virtually. This TCR was recovered from a man between 25 and 39 years old who had recovered from COVID-19. The chain recombines TRBV5-1 with TRBJ2-3, with 9 bases that match TRBD2. Sequencing used PBMCs or T cells enriched from blood (not recorded which). The chain's CDR3 is CASSLWAGGPADTQYF. CDR3 sequence (DNA): TGCGCCAGCAGCTTGTGGGCGGGGGGGCCCGCAGATACGCAGTATTTT.